The clone carrying this T cell receptor (beta chain) has only a few counts. Its target is unknown. The data were obtained in a study of cytomegalovirus exposure and HLA in healthy donors. Whole-study context: An earlier analysis identified 117 million unique TCR beta sequences in approximately 170 million T cells.

The germline V gene has CDR1 SGHVS and CDR2 FQNEAQ. Trimming removed 3 bases from V and 5 bases from J; junction bases left unmatched: 8. This CDR3 comprises 17 residues. General study findings and limits: The records held CMV serostatus as the only immune exposure information.

Both 60 Vbeta primers and 13 Jbeta primers went into the PCR. Assay: immunoSEQ multiplex PCR; the TCRdb copy retains only in-frame clones and omits some. The sample includes roughly 180,000 clones, just under 80% of them seen just once. The receptor's source is a female donor in good health and CMV-seronegative. The chain combines TRBV7-8 with TRBJ2-3; 13 nucleotides line up with TRBD2. Material for sequencing was PBMCs. CDR3 bases: TGTGCCAGCAGCTTCCGGACTAGCGGGAGTGTAAAAGATACGCAGTATTTT. It yields the protein CASSFRTSGSVKDTQYF.